This T cell receptor (beta chain) was found in a study of blood T cell repertoires in COVID-19. Study-wide background: Acute and convalescent COVID-19 specimens originated in the United States, Italy and Spain. The analysed material was cDNA or gDNA that came from T cells, B-cell-depleted T cells, or PBMCs.

This CDR3 is 13 amino acids long. V dropped 2 bases and J dropped 0 bases, with 5 bases sitting between them. Germline V gives CDR1 SGHRS, CDR2 YFSETQ. As handled by the study authors: Using reference gene primer amplification, nucleated cell counts were estimated. The assay was immunoSEQ multiplex PCR, and TCRdb's table has in-frame clones only and misses some. V and J calls and clone size come straight from that table; D and trimming were deduced from the DNA. The repertoire holds just under 150,000 clones, with about 88% as singletons. Concerning this clone: Other DNA sequences in this sample translate to the same CDR3.

Sequencing was carried out using peripheral blood. This chain connects TRBV5-1 to TRBJ1-1, with unresolved D. The sequence was collected from a human donor with acute or convalescent COVID-19. The donor label of this sample is uncertain. The CDR3 loop reads CASSLIVNTEAFF. CDR3 in DNA: TGCGCCAGCAGCTTAATAGTGAACACTGAAGCTTTCTTT.